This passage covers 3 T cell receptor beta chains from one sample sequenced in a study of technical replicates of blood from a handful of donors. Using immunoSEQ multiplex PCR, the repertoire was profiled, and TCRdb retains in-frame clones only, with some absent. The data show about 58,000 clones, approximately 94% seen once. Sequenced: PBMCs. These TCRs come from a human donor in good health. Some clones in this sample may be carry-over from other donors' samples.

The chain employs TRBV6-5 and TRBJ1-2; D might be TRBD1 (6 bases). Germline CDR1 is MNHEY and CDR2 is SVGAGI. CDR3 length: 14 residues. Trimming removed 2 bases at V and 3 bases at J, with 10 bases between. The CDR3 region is CASSYATGYYGYTF. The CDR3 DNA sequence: TGTGCCAGCAGTTACGCGACAGGATACTATGGCTACACCTTC.

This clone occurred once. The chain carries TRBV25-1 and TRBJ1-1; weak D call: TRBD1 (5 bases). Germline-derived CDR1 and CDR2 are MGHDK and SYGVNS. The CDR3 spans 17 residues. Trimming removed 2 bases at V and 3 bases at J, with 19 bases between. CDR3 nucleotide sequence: TGTGCCAGCAGTGAACGGGTCGGAGGGGCTGGGTACACTGAAGCTTTCTTT. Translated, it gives CASSERVGGAGYTEAFF.

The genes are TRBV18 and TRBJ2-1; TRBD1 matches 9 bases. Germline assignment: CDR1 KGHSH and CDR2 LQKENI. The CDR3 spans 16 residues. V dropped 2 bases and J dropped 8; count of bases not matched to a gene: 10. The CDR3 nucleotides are TGTGCCAGCTCACCATCTCTGGGACAGGGTCGCGATGAGCAGTTCTTC. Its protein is CASSPSLGQGRDEQFF.